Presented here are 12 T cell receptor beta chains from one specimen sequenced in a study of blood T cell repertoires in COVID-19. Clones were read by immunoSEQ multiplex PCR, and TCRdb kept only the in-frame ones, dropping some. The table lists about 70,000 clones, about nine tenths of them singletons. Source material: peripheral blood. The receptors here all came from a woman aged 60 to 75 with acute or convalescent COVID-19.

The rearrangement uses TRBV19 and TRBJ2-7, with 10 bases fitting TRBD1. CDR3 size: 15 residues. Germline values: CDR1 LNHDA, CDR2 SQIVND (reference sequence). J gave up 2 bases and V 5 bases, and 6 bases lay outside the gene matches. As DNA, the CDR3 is TGTGCCAGTAGTCCCAGGACAGGGGGACCCTACGAGCAGTACTTC. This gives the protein CASSPRTGGPYEQYF.

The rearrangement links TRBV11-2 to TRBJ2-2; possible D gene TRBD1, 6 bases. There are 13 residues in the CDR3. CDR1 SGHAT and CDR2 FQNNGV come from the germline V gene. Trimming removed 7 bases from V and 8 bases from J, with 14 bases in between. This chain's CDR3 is CASTIRGQGELFF. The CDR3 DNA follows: TGTGCCAGCACCATAAGGGGACAAGGGGAGCTGTTTTTT.

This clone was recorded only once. As DNA, the CDR3 is TGTGCCAGCAGTTACTCGACGACAGGGCACAATCAGCCCCAGCATTTT. Protein sequence: CASSYSTTGHNQPQHF. The chain is built from TRBV6-2 or TRBV6-3 and TRBJ1-5; 7 bases line up with TRBD1. CDR1 is MNHEY and CDR2 is SVGEGT in the germline V gene. After removal of 0 bases from V and 3 bases from J, the junction contained 5 bases not matched to a gene. This CDR3 has 16 amino acids.

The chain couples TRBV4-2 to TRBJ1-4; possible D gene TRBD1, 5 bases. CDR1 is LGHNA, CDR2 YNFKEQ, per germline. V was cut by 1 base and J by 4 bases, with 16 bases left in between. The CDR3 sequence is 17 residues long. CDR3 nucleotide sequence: TGTGCCAGCAGCCAAGTTGGTAGGGGCGAAGGTAATGAAAAACTGTTTTTT. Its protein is CASSQVGRGEGNEKLFF.

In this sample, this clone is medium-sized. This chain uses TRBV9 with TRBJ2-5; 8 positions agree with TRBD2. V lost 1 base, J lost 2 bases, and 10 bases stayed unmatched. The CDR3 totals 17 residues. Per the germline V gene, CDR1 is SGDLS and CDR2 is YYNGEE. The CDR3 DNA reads TGTGCCAGCAGCGTATACCCCCTCCCTAGCGGGCAAGAGACCCAGTACTTC. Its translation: CASSVYPLPSGQETQYF.

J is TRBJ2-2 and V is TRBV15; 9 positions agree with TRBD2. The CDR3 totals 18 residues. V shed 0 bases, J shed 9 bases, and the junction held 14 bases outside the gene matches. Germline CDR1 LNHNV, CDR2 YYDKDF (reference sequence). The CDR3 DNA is TGTGCCACCAGCAGAGATCAAGGTTATGGCGGGGGGGCGCGGGAGCTGTTTTTT. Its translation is CATSRDQGYGGGARELFF.

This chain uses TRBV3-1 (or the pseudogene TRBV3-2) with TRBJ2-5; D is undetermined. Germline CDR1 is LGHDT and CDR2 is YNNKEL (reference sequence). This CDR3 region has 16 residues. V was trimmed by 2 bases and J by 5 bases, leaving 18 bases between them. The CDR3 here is CASSQTSPPKSETQYF. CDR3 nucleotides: TGTGCCAGCAGCCAAACCTCCCCCCCCAAGAGTGAGACCCAGTACTTC.

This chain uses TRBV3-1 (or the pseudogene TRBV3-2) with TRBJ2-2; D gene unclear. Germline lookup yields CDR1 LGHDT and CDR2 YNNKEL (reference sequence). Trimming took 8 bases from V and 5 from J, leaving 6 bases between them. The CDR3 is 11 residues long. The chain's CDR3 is CASQRTGELFF. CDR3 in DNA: TGTGCCAGCCAACGGACCGGGGAGCTGTTTTTT.

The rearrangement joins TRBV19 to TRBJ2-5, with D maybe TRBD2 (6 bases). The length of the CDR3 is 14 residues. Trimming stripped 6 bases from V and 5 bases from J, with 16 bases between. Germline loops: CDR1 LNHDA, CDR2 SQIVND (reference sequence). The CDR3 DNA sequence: TGTGCCAGTAGACGGGTCGGGGGAAGGGAGACCCAGTACTTC. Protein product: CASRRVGGRETQYF.

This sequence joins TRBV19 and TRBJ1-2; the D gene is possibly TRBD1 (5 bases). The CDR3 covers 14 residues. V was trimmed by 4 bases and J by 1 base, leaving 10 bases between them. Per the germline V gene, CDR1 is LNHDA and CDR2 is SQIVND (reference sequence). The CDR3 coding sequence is TGTGCCAGTAGTAATCAGGGTGATAACTATGGCTACACCTTC. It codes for CASSNQGDNYGYTF.

The CDR3 loop reads CATSDGTTNEKLFF. The CDR3 DNA reads TGTGCCACCAGTGACGGGACAACTAATGAAAAACTGTTTTTT. This chain connects TRBV24-1 to TRBJ1-4; D ambiguous. Trimming stripped 4 bases from V and 0 bases from J, with 5 bases between. The germline V gene encodes CDR1 KGHDR and CDR2 SFDVKD. The CDR3 extends over 14 amino acids.

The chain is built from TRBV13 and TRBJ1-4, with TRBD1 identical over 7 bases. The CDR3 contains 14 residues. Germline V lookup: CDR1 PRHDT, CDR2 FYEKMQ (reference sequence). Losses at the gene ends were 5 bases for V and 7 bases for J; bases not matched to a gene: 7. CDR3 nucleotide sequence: TGTGCCAGCAGCGACAGGGCTGAGCGTGAAAAACTGTTTTTT. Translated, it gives CASSDRAEREKLFF.